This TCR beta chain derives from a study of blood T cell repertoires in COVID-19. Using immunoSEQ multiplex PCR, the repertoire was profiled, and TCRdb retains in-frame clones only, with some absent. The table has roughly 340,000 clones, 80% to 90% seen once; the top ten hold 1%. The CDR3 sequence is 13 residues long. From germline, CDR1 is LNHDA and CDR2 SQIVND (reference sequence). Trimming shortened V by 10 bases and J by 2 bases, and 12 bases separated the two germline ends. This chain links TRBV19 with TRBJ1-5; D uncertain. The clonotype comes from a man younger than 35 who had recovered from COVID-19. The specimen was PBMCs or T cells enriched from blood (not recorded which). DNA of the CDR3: TGTGCCACCGATGACAACCGCAATCAGCCCCAGCATTTT. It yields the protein CATDDNRNQPQHF.